The source of this T cell receptor (beta chain) is a study of shared clonotypes between healthy human individuals. The germline CDR1 and CDR2 sequences are PRHDT and FYEKMQ (reference sequence). Deletions cut 5 bases from V and 9 bases from J, with 13 bases between. There are 12 residues in the CDR3. Donors, without exception, were Caucasian adults residing in Nashville, Tennessee. Data came from immunoSEQ multiplex PCR; TCRdb stores just in-frame clones and leaves some out. Among about 1.5 million clones listed, 98% were seen once. The TCR was taken from a man under 40 in good health. Sequenced: naive CD4+ T cells sorted from blood. The subset here: CD45RA+ positively selected. The gene calls are TRBV13 and TRBJ1-1; the D gene is possibly TRBD1 (5 bases). CDR3 bases: TGTGCCAGCAGCCTACCGGGGGGGAAAGCTTTCTTT. Residues: CASSLPGGKAFF. The whole variable domain, remainder taken from reference TRBV13 and TRBJ1-1, is AAGVIQSPRHLIKEKRETATLKCYPIPRHDTVYWYQQGPGQDPQFLISFYEKMQSDKGSIPDRFSAQQFSDYHSELNMSSLELGDSALYFCASSLPGGKAFFGQGTRLTVV.